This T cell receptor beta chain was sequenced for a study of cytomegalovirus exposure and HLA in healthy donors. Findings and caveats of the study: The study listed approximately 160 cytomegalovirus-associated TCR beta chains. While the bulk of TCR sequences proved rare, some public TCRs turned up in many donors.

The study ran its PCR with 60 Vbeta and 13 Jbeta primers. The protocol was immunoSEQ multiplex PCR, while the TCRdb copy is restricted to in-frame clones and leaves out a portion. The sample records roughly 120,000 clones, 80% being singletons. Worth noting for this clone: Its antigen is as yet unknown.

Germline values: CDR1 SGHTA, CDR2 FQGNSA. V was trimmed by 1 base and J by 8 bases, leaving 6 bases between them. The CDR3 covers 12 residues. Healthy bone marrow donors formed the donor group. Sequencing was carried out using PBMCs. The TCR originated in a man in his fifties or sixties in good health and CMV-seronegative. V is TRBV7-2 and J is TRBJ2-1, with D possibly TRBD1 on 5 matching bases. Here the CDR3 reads CASSLVRDEQFF. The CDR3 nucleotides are TGTGCCAGCAGCTTAGTCAGGGATGAGCAGTTCTTC.